The 22 T cell receptor beta chains given below trace back to one sample, sequenced in a study of CD8 T cells in Susac syndrome. When the RNA was reverse transcribed, random hexamers were used with an input of about 0.5 to 1 ug. A single record per CDR3 protein comes from TCRdb applying MiXCR to the immunoSEQ multiplex PCR reads. The table has about 180,000 distinct CDR3 sequences, roughly 94% seen once; the top ten hold approximately 0.099%. The material sequenced was CD4+ T cells from PBMCs. The origin of the receptors is a human donor with Susac syndrome.

The genes are TRBV9 and TRBJ2-2, with TRBD1 matching over 9 bases. Trimming cost V 4 bases and J 7 bases; bases outside gene matches: 5. Germline-derived CDR1 and CDR2 are SGDLS and YYNGEE. This CDR3 region has 14 residues. CDR3 nucleotides: TGTGCCAGCAGCCGACAGGGGGGTGGCGGGGAGCTGTTTTTT. Encoded protein: CASSRQGGGGELFF.

The chain couples TRBV30 to TRBJ2-4; D is perhaps TRBD1 (6 bases). There are 15 residues in the CDR3. Looked up from germline, CDR1 is GTSNPN and CDR2 is SVGIG (reference sequence). The V and J ends lost 3 bases and 1 base respectively, with 13 bases between them. The CDR3 region has the DNA TGTGCCTGGAGCGTCTGGGGGCTTGCCAAAAACATTCAGTACTTC. Its protein is CAWSVWGLAKNIQYF.

The V gene is TRBV29-1, the J gene TRBJ1-2; no reliable D call. The germline gives CDR1 SQVTM, CDR2 ANQGSEA. This CDR3 has 12 residues. With 7 bases removed from V and 3 bases from J, the gap between germline ends came to 12 bases. The CDR3, as DNA: TGCAGCGCAAGTAGGGCTGACTATGGCTACACCTTC. Its protein is CSASRADYGYTF.

The chain recombines TRBV3-1 with TRBJ1-5, with TRBD1 matching over 8 bases. Germline V lookup: CDR1 LGHDT, CDR2 YNNKEL (reference sequence). J was trimmed by 7 bases and V by 3 bases; bases with no gene match: 5. The CDR3 loop spans 14 amino acids. The CDR3 spells CASSQTGDGQPQHF. As DNA, the CDR3 is TGTGCCAGCAGCCAGACAGGGGATGGACAGCCCCAGCATTTT.

The rearrangement uses TRBV18 and TRBJ2-3; D remains unclear. This CDR3 is 12 amino acids long. V shed 3 bases and J shed 6 bases, with 7 bases lying between them. From germline, CDR1 is KGHSH and CDR2 LQKENI. CDR3 residues: CASSPARDTQYF. The CDR3 nucleotides read TGTGCCAGCTCACCCGCGCGGGATACGCAGTATTTT.

This chain joins TRBV29-1 and TRBJ2-2; the D gene is possibly TRBD2 (5 bases). CDR1 and CDR2 (germline): SQVTM, ANQGSEA. Between the trimmed V and J ends, which lost 4 bases and 2 bases, there was a span of 11 bases. The CDR3 has 14 residues. The CDR3 region is CSVGETGNTGELFF. The CDR3 DNA is TGCAGCGTTGGGGAGACGGGTAACACCGGGGAGCTGTTTTTT.

DNA of the CDR3: TGTGCCAGCAGCCCCTCCTCGGCAGCGGGAGTTAGCGAGCAGTACTTC. It is translated as CASSPSSAAGVSEQYF. This sequence joins TRBV11-2 and TRBJ2-7; 8 bases line up with TRBD2. V lost 5 bases to trimming and J lost 6 bases; unmatched junction nucleotides: 15. Germline values: CDR1 SGHAT, CDR2 FQNNGV. The CDR3 runs 16 residues.

The chain recombines TRBV21-1 with TRBJ2-6; the table assigns TRBD1, which was not confirmed against the DNA. TRBV21-1 is noted as a pseudogene. CDR3 length: 17 residues. The CDR3 bases are TGTGCCAGCAGCAAACACAGGGGGTCACCTGGGGCCAACGTCCTGACTTTC. Translated: CASSKHRGSPGANVLTF.

The chain uses TRBV19 and TRBJ1-1; 7 bases map to TRBD1. CDR1 and CDR2 from the germline V gene are LNHDA and SQIVND (reference sequence). The CDR3 sequence is 14 residues long. V gave up 10 bases and J gave up 1 base; unmatched junction bases: 9. DNA for the CDR3: TGTGCCATTAGGACAGGCGACAGGAACACTGAAGCTTTCTTT. Its protein is CAIRTGDRNTEAFF.

The rearrangement links TRBV20-1 to TRBJ2-1; 9 bases match TRBD2. The CDR3 sequence is 15 residues long. V shed 6 bases, J shed 4 bases, and the junction held 10 bases outside the gene matches. CDR1 is DFQATT, CDR2 SNEGSKA, per germline (reference sequence). This CDR3 reads CSARALAGNYNEQFF. CDR3 nucleotides: TGCAGTGCCCGGGCCCTAGCGGGGAATTACAATGAGCAGTTCTTC.

The J gene is TRBJ2-7, the V gene TRBV20-1, with D hard to call. The germline V gene encodes CDR1 DFQATT and CDR2 SNEGSKA (reference sequence). V was cut by 2 bases and J by 3 bases, with 17 bases left in between. The CDR3 has 15 amino acids. The CDR3, as DNA: TGCAGTGCTAGACAACCGGGCCTCCCCAACTACGAGCAGTACTTC. Translating gives CSARQPGLPNYEQYF.

This rearrangement joins TRBV25-1 to TRBJ1-2, with D tentatively TRBD1 (5 bases). The V end lost 1 base, the J end lost 14 bases, and 11 bases lay between the germline ends. The length of the CDR3 is 11 residues. Germline V gene data show CDR1 as MGHDK and CDR2 as SYGVNS. CDR3 bases: TGTGCCAGCAGTGAATTGAACAGGCTAACCTTC. Protein: CASSELNRLTF.

The gene calls are TRBV11-2 and TRBJ2-3; no definite D call. Trimming took 0 bases from V and 5 from J, leaving 12 bases between them. CDR3 length: 15 amino acids. CDR1 and CDR2 from the germline V gene are SGHAT and FQNNGV. CDR3 in DNA: TGTGCCAGCAGCTTAGAGCCGTTAGCAGGAGATACGCAGTATTTT. Translating it yields CASSLEPLAGDTQYF.

This clonotype was seen a single time. The rearrangement joins TRBV20-1 to TRBJ2-5, with 8 bases lining up with TRBD2. The germline gives CDR1 DFQATT, CDR2 SNEGSKA (reference sequence). Trimming at V came to 0 bases and at J to 4 bases, leaving 4 bases not matched to a gene. This CDR3 contains 14 residues. The CDR3 reads CSARDYSGTETQYF. The DNA for the CDR3 is TGCAGTGCTAGAGACTATAGCGGGACAGAGACCCAGTACTTC.

The chain links TRBV20-1 to TRBJ2-7, with a tentative D call TRBD2 (5 bases). The germline V gene has CDR1 DFQATT and CDR2 SNEGSKA (reference sequence). V was shortened by 5 bases and J by 5 bases, with 22 bases between the two germline ends. CDR3 length: 15 residues. Here the CDR3 reads CSAVDTRLIGNEQYF. The DNA of the CDR3 is TGCAGTGCTGTGGATACTAGATTGATAGGGAACGAGCAGTACTTC.

The chain uses TRBV7-9 and TRBJ2-2; maybe TRBD2 (5 bases). With 7 bases removed from V and 4 bases from J, the gap between germline ends came to 22 bases. The germline CDR1 and CDR2 sequences are SEHNR and FQNEAQ (reference sequence). The CDR3 runs to 17 residues. The chain's CDR3 is CASTYYGVRRVTGELFF. CDR3 in DNA: TGTGCCAGCACCTATTACGGGGTTAGAAGGGTCACCGGGGAGCTGTTTTTT. The full variable domain, its missing parts supplied by reference TRBV7-9 and TRBJ2-2, is DTGVSQNPRHKITKRGQNVTFRCDPISEHNRLYWYRQTLGQGPEFLTYFQNEAQLEKSRLLSDRFSAERPKGSFSTLEIQRTEQGDSAMYLCASTYYGVRRVTGELFFGEGSRLTVL.

This clonotype was counted a few times. This sequence joins TRBV3-1 and TRBJ2-5, with D perhaps TRBD2 (6 bases). This CDR3 region has 12 residues. Trimming shortened V by 4 bases and J by 5 bases, and 8 bases separated the two germline ends. Germline values: CDR1 LGHDT, CDR2 YNNKEL (reference sequence). In DNA form, the CDR3 reads TGTGCCAGCAGCCGCGGGGCGGAGACCCAGTACTTC. It encodes CASSRGAETQYF.

The CDR3 spells CASSLLRQGVLKGYTF. CDR3 nucleotide sequence: TGTGCCAGCAGCTTACTACGACAGGGGGTGTTGAAGGGCTACACCTTC. The chain links TRBV13 to TRBJ1-2; 9 bases line up with TRBD1. Germline CDR1 is PRHDT and CDR2 is FYEKMQ (reference sequence). V lost 2 bases and J lost 8; bases outside the gene matches: 12. There are 16 residues in the CDR3.

The chain couples TRBV3-1 to TRBJ2-5; D may match TRBD1 or TRBD2 (5 bases each). With 3 bases removed from V and 4 bases from J, the gap between germline ends came to 6 bases. Germline CDR1 and CDR2: LGHDT and YNNKEL (reference sequence). The CDR3 has 12 amino acids. CDR3 loop: CASSQRGETQYF. The DNA of the CDR3 is TGTGCCAGCAGCCAGAGGGGAGAGACCCAGTACTTC.

CDR3 nucleotides: TGTGCCAGCAGCCCCTACCTAGCCGATACGCAGTATTTT. Translated, it gives CASSPYLADTQYF. The V and J genes are TRBV14 and TRBJ2-3, with D perhaps TRBD2 (5 bases). There are 13 residues in the CDR3. The V gene's germline CDR1 is SGHDN and CDR2 FVKESK. V was trimmed by 4 bases and J by 6 bases, leaving 11 bases between them. Filled out from reference TRBV14 and TRBJ2-3, the complete variable domain reads EAGVTQFPSHSVIEKGQTVTLRCDPISGHDNLYWYRRVMGKEIKFLLHFVKESKQDESGMPNNRFLAERTGGTYSTLKVQPAELEDSGVYFCASSPYLADTQYFGPGTRLTVL.

The J gene is TRBJ2-7, the V gene TRBV19; 8 bases are shared with TRBD2. The trim removed 3 bases at V and 2 bases at J, leaving 6 bases unmatched. The CDR3 covers 15 residues. Germline V gene data show CDR1 as LNHDA and CDR2 as SQIVND (reference sequence). CDR3 in DNA: TGTGCCAGTAGTATTGGGCTAGCGGGCCCCTACGAGCAGTACTTC. Translation: CASSIGLAGPYEQYF.

V usage is TRBV12-3 or TRBV12-4 and J usage is TRBJ2-7; unclear D gene. CDR3 size: 14 residues. The V end was cut by 1 base, the J end by 2 bases, with 9 bases between. CDR3 sequence reads: CASSLGAPAYEQYF. The CDR3 DNA reads TGTGCCAGCAGTTTAGGTGCACCAGCCTACGAGCAGTACTTC.